The rows below give T cell receptor beta chains drawn from one sample of a study of blood T cell repertoires in COVID-19. Generated by immunoSEQ multiplex PCR, the TCRdb table keeps only in-frame clones and is missing some. The table has 50,000 or so clones, roughly 88% seen once. Sequenced: peripheral blood. These TCRs come from a man between 65 and 80 years old with acute or convalescent COVID-19. Each CDR3 is given with its conserved first and last residue. Each record gives: J gene, D gene, V gene, CDR3 DNA, CDR3 protein. The D gene is left open where the match is weak.

TRBJ1-4	-	TRBV7-9	TGTGCCAGCAGCCGAGGTAATGAAAAACTGTTTTTT	CASSRGNEKLFF
TRBJ1-1	TRBD1	TRBV20-1	TGCAGTGCCAGTGCCGGGACAGGGCGGACTGAAGCTTTCTTT	CSASAGTGRTEAFF
TRBJ1-1	-	TRBV18	TGTGCCAGCTCACTCACAGTGAACACTGAAGCTTTCTTT	CASSLTVNTEAFF
TRBJ2-3	TRBD2	TRBV5-1	TGCGCCAGCAGCTCTAGCGGGAGGGCCTCAGATACGCAGTATTTT	CASSSSGRASDTQYF
TRBJ1-1	-	TRBV3-1/TRBV3-2	TGTGCGAGCTTTTCAGGCGCTGAAGCTTTCTTT	CASFSGAEAFF
TRBJ1-2	-	TRBV6-5	TGTGCCAGCAAGACAGTTCAAAGCTACACCTTC	CASKTVQSYTF
TRBJ1-6	TRBD1	TRBV27	TGTGCCAGCAGTCTAATACAGGGGGTCAATTCACCCCTCCACTTT	CASSLIQGVNSPLHF
TRBJ2-5	-	TRBV20-1	TGCAGTGCTAGCACACAAGAGACCCAGTACTTC	CSASTQETQYF
TRBJ2-7	-	TRBV28	TGTGCCAGCAGTTTTTCGGGTAGGCCTTCCTACGAGCAGTACTTC	CASSFSGRPSYEQYF
TRBJ2-1	TRBD2	TRBV5-4	TGTGCCAGCAGCGGAGATAGCGGGGGACGAGAGCAGTTCTTC	CASSGDSGGREQFF